This TCR beta chain was recorded in a study of cytomegalovirus exposure and HLA in healthy donors. Study-level information: According to later analysis, the same platform produced the 120 validation and approximately 700 first-cohort repertoires.

Sequencing used immunoSEQ multiplex PCR; TCRdb keeps in-frame clones, though not all of them. The table shows hundreds of thousands of clones, with 90% occurring only once. Study findings and constraints: Reported performance of the classifier showed diagnosis of cytomegalovirus status with high specificity and sensitivity. For most TCR sequences rarity was the rule, although some public TCRs occurred in many donors.

This clone was seen a few times. What it recognizes is unknown. The junction had 11 bases not matched to a gene; V was cut back by 1 base and J by 3 bases. The CDR3 is 17 amino acids. In germline, CDR1 is LNHDA, CDR2 SQIVND (reference sequence). The chain links TRBV19 to TRBJ2-7, with 8 bases that match TRBD2. This clonotype was sampled from a woman aged 25 to 39 in good health and CMV-seronegative. Sequenced material: PBMCs. CDR3 loop: CASSIGTRGGTVYEQYF. In DNA, the CDR3 is TGTGCCAGTAGTATAGGAACGCGCGGGGGGACGGTCTACGAGCAGTACTTC.